The clone carrying this T cell receptor (beta chain) is a singleton in its sample. Here immunoSEQ multiplex PCR was the method, and the copy in TCRdb shows in-frame clones only, minus some. The table shows 200,000 to 250,000 clones, with roughly nine tenths occurring only once. This record comes from a study of blood T cell repertoires in COVID-19. The CDR3 contains 15 residues. Germline CDR1 is SGHRS and CDR2 is YFSETQ. The V and J ends lost 5 bases and 1 base respectively, with 10 bases between them. Source material: PBMCs or T cells enriched from blood (not recorded which). This receptor was obtained from a woman aged 18-29 years in a cohort exposed to, infected with or recovered from COVID-19 (not recorded which). The genes are TRBV5-1 and TRBJ2-6; D is ambiguous. The CDR3 DNA reads TGCGCCAGCAGTCCAGTGGTTTCTGGGGCCAACGTCCTGACTTTC. Its protein product is CASSPVVSGANVLTF.